Below are 26 T cell receptor beta chains sequenced from a single sample in a study of identical twins. TCRdb ran MiXCR on the 5' RACE reads and lists one entry per CDR3 protein. The table lists approximately 300,000 distinct CDR3 sequences, 7.5% to 9.5% of them singletons. These data are also associated with another study on yellow fever vaccine responses in identical twins.

The specimen sequenced was CD8+ T cells sorted from blood. The receptors derive from a young woman in good health.

This clonotype showed up just a few times. The rearrangement joins TRBV4-3 to TRBJ2-1; 7 bases are a match to TRBD2. J gave up 1 base and V 1 base, and 16 bases lay outside the gene matches. The germline gives CDR1 LGHNA, CDR2 YSLEER. The CDR3 spans 20 residues. CDR3 residues: CASSQVPGTIVGLSYNEQFF. The CDR3, as DNA: TGCGCCAGCAGCCAAGTCCCCGGGACTATCGTGGGGTTATCCTACAATGAGCAGTTCTTC.

This clonotype has at least ten counts. The rearrangement joins TRBV9 to TRBJ2-2; D gene unclear. Trimming removed 0 bases at V and 3 bases at J, with 6 bases between. The CDR3 sequence is 14 residues long. The germline V gene has CDR1 SGDLS and CDR2 YYNGEE. The CDR3 protein is CASSVAADTGELFF. The CDR3 DNA is TGTGCCAGCAGCGTAGCGGCGGACACCGGGGAGCTGTTTTTT.

The rearrangement links TRBV2 to TRBJ1-2; D possibly corresponds to TRBD1 (6 bases). Germline V gene data show CDR1 as SNHLY and CDR2 as FYNNEI. This CDR3 region has 12 residues. Deletions cut 8 bases from V and 5 bases from J, with 12 bases between. CDR3 nucleotide sequence: TGTGCCAGCGGGGGGGCAGATTATGGCTACACCTTC. The encoded protein is CASGGADYGYTF.

This clonotype has a handful of counts. The V and J genes are TRBV27 and TRBJ2-5, with D perhaps matching TRBD1 (6 bases). The CDR3 loop spans 15 amino acids. The germline CDR1 and CDR2 sequences are MNHEY and SMNVEV (reference sequence). V was trimmed by 5 bases and J by 2 bases, leaving 15 bases between them. The CDR3 bases are TGTGCCAGCAGTGGGGGCAGGACAGTACAAGAGACCCAGTACTTC. Protein: CASSGGRTVQETQYF.

This clonotype occurred many times. The gene calls are TRBV20-1 and TRBJ2-7; 7 bases map to TRBD1. The J segment lost 1 base and the V segment lost 2 bases, leaving 8 bases of the junction unmatched. The CDR3 is 15 residues long. Germline lookup yields CDR1 DFQATT and CDR2 SNEGSKA (reference sequence). The CDR3, as DNA: TGCAGTGCTAGACTCCGGGACAGACTATCCTACGAGCAGTACTTC. Amino acids: CSARLRDRLSYEQYF.

This clonotype was seen a few times. This rearrangement joins TRBV7-9 to TRBJ2-5; 8 bases map to TRBD2. Trimming at V came to 4 bases and at J to 4 bases, leaving 11 bases not matched to a gene. CDR1 SEHNR and CDR2 FQNEAQ come from the germline V gene (reference sequence). CDR3 length: 16 amino acids. This CDR3 is CASSSPRGGTRETQYF. CDR3 nucleotide sequence: TGTGCCAGCAGCTCCCCTCGGGGGGGAACCAGAGAGACCCAGTACTTC.

The chain recombines TRBV6-2 or TRBV6-3 with TRBJ1-5; a weak D match, TRBD1 (6 bases). The V end lost 5 bases, the J end lost 5 bases, and 13 bases lay between the germline ends. The CDR3 extends over 14 amino acids. Germline V gene sequence: CDR1 MNHEY, CDR2 SVGEGT. CDR3 in amino acids: CASSPRQDHQPQHF. The CDR3 DNA reads as TGTGCCAGCAGTCCCCGACAGGACCATCAGCCCCAGCATTTT.

This clonotype showed up just a few times. The V call is TRBV20-1, the J call TRBJ2-1; 15 nucleotides agree with TRBD2. V gave up 6 bases and J gave up 4 bases; unmatched junction bases: 4. The V gene's germline CDR1 is DFQATT and CDR2 SNEGSKA (reference sequence). The CDR3 is 15 amino acids. CDR3 coding DNA: TGCAGTGCCACCGGACTAGCGGGAGGGTACAATGAGCAGTTCTTC. Its translation is CSATGLAGGYNEQFF.

V is TRBV5-6 and J is TRBJ2-2; weak D call: TRBD1 (5 bases). Deletions cut 3 bases from V and 7 bases from J, with 19 bases between. The germline V gene encodes CDR1 SGHDT and CDR2 YYEEEE. The CDR3 is 16 residues long. CDR3 DNA: TGTGCCAGCAGCTCCTCCAGTCAAGGGGCCGACGGGGAGCTGTTTTTT. It codes for CASSSSSQGADGELFF.

Only a few counts were recorded for this clonotype. The chain uses TRBV6-5 and TRBJ1-1, with a possible D match to TRBD1 (6 bases). In germline, CDR1 is MNHEY, CDR2 SVGAGI. The CDR3 contains 14 residues. Between the trimmed V and J ends, which lost 3 bases and 3 bases, there was a span of 11 bases. The CDR3 nucleotides read TGTGCCAGCAGTTATATGGACAGCCACACTGAAGCTTTCTTT. It yields the protein CASSYMDSHTEAFF.

Only a few counts were recorded for this clonotype. The chain links TRBV2 to TRBJ1-1, with 10 bases aligning to TRBD1. The J segment lost 1 base and the V segment lost 5 bases, leaving 10 bases of the junction unmatched. CDR1 and CDR2 (germline): SNHLY, FYNNEI. The CDR3 loop spans 17 amino acids. CDR3 DNA sequence: TGTGCCAGCAGTTGGCCGACGGGACAGGGGAAGAACACTGAAGCTTTCTTT. Residues: CASSWPTGQGKNTEAFF.

This clonotype appeared many times. The chain has TRBV6-4 and TRBJ2-1, with 13 bases lining up with TRBD2. Germline-derived CDR1 and CDR2 are MRHNA and SNTAGT. V shed 6 bases and J 4 bases; nucleotides not matched to a gene: 3. The CDR3 is 15 amino acids. The CDR3, as DNA: TGTGCCAGCAGAGGGACTAGCGGGGCGTACAATGAGCAGTTCTTC. Translation: CASRGTSGAYNEQFF.

A few counts support this clonotype. V is TRBV24-1 and J is TRBJ2-1; 10 bases are a match to TRBD2. This CDR3 is built from 15 residues. In germline, CDR1 is KGHDR, CDR2 SFDVKD. The V segment lost 6 bases and the J segment 5 bases; nucleotides outside the gene matches: 6. The CDR3 nucleotides are TGTGCCACCAGTAGCGGGGGGGCGTATAACAATGAGCAGTTCTTC. Translation gives CATSSGGAYNNEQFF.

This clonotype was detected only a few times. The chain couples TRBV27 to TRBJ2-3; D perhaps matches TRBD1 (6 bases). The CDR3 spans 19 residues. V lost 2 bases, J lost 1 base, and 22 bases lay in between. Germline lookup yields CDR1 MNHEY and CDR2 SMNVEV (reference sequence). CDR3 in DNA: TGTGCCAGCAGTTTAACCTCTCCTAACAGGGTCGAAGGCACAGATACGCAGTATTTT. It encodes CASSLTSPNRVEGTDTQYF.

The V and J genes are TRBV4-3 and TRBJ2-1; D unclear. The CDR3 spans 14 residues. The germline CDR1 and CDR2 sequences are LGHNA and YSLEER. Trimming removed 0 bases from V and 3 bases from J, with 6 bases in between. As DNA, the CDR3 is TGCGCCAGCAGCCAAGATAGGGTCTACAATGAGCAGTTCTTC. Translated, it gives CASSQDRVYNEQFF.

In this sample, this clonotype turned up a few times. The J gene is TRBJ2-5, the V gene TRBV28; no clear D gene. CDR1 is MDHEN, CDR2 SYDVKM, per germline. This CDR3 is 15 amino acids long. Trimming pared 6 bases from V and 2 bases from J, leaving 16 bases between. The CDR3 bases are TGTGCCAGCAGGTCTCGCAGGAAAACGCAAGAGACCCAGTACTTC. Encoded protein: CASRSRRKTQETQYF.

V gene TRBV12-3 or TRBV12-4 combines with J gene TRBJ1-5, with a possible D match to TRBD1 (6 bases). Trimming pared 6 bases from V and 8 bases from J, leaving 20 bases between. The CDR3 loop spans 15 amino acids. The CDR3, as DNA: TGTGCCAGCAGGCTCGGATTCGGGGGGCCGGAGCCCCAGCATTTT. The encoded protein is CASRLGFGGPEPQHF.

The chain recombines TRBV9 with TRBJ1-2; D unclear. The CDR3 has 15 amino acids. V was pared by 3 bases and J by 0 bases, with 12 bases between. Germline values: CDR1 SGDLS, CDR2 YYNGEE. The CDR3 coding sequence is TGTGCCAGCAGCGGATTCCATAGCCCTAACTATGGCTACACCTTC. It translates to CASSGFHSPNYGYTF.

Concerning this clonotype: The conserved closing phenylalanine or tryptophan is absent in this CDR3, likely reflecting a read error. The chain links TRBV28 to TRBJ2-3; tentative D call: TRBD1 (5 bases). V was shortened by 6 bases and J by 0 bases, with 19 bases between the two germline ends. The CDR3 is 17 residues long. Germline CDR1 and CDR2: MDHEN and SYDVKM. CDR3 sequence reads: CASSSLVGQGSTDTQYL. Here the CDR3 DNA reads TGTGCCAGCAGCAGTTTAGTCGGGCAGGGCAGCACAGATACGCAGTATCTT.

Here the CDR3 DNA reads TGCACCATTGGGGGGCCGAACACCGGGGAGCTGTTTTTT. Amino acid sequence: CTIGGPNTGELFF. The J gene is TRBJ2-2, the V gene TRBV29-1; the D call may be TRBD1 or TRBD2 (6 bases each). This CDR3 has 13 amino acids. Looked up from germline, CDR1 is SQVTM and CDR2 is ANQGSEA.

This clonotype was observed many times. The rearrangement links TRBV18 to TRBJ2-7; D is unclear. With 3 bases removed from V and 2 bases from J, the gap between germline ends came to 11 bases. Germline V CDR1 and CDR2: KGHSH, LQKENI. The CDR3 sequence is 14 residues long. The CDR3 DNA reads TGTGCCAGCTCACCCCCCGGGCCGGCCTACGAGCAGTACTTC. It codes for CASSPPGPAYEQYF.

This clonotype was seen a handful of times. The gene calls are TRBV7-9 and TRBJ2-1, with 8 bases identical to TRBD2. Trimming at V came to 2 bases and at J to 3 bases, leaving 3 bases not matched to a gene. The germline V gene has CDR1 SEHNR and CDR2 FQNEAQ (reference sequence). There are 15 residues in the CDR3. This CDR3 reads CASSLREGLYNEQFF. The CDR3 DNA follows: TGTGCCAGCAGCTTACGGGAGGGCCTCTACAATGAGCAGTTCTTC. The complete variable domain, with remaining parts taken from reference TRBV7-9 and TRBJ2-1, reads DTGVSQNPRHKITKRGQNVTFRCDPISEHNRLYWYRQTLGQGPEFLTYFQNEAQLEKSRLLSDRFSAERPKGSFSTLEIQRTEQGDSAMYLCASSLREGLYNEQFFGPGTRLTVL.

This clonotype has a count of ten or more. The chain is built from TRBV20-1 and TRBJ2-5, with 10 positions matching TRBD2. The V gene's germline CDR1 is DFQATT and CDR2 SNEGSKA (reference sequence). The junction had 6 bases not matched to a gene; V was cut back by 0 bases and J by 5 bases. The CDR3 is 15 residues long. CDR3 sequence: CSARDLAGAAETQYF. In DNA, the CDR3 is TGCAGTGCTAGAGATCTAGCGGGGGCAGCGGAGACCCAGTACTTC.

CDR3 DNA sequence: TGTGCCAGCAGCCTGACAGCGAACCAACAGTATTTT. Protein: CASSLTANQQYF. The genes are TRBV5-6 and TRBJ2-3, with D possibly matching TRBD1 (5 bases). Trimming removed 4 bases at V and 12 bases at J, with 15 bases between. CDR1 and CDR2 (germline): SGHDT, YYEEEE. The CDR3 is 12 residues long. The complete variable domain, with remaining parts taken from reference TRBV5-6 and TRBJ2-3, reads DAGVTQSPTHLIKTRGQQVTLRCSPKSGHDTVSWYQQALGQGPQFIFQYYEEEERQRGNFPDRFSGHQFPNYSSELNVNALLLGDSALYLCASSLTANQQYFGPGTRLTVL.

This rearrangement joins TRBV5-1 to TRBJ2-5; D unresolved. The CDR3 contains 14 residues. Germline V gives CDR1 SGHRS, CDR2 YFSETQ. Trimming took off 4 bases at V and 6 bases at J, with 16 bases between the two ends. The CDR3 DNA follows: TGCGCCAGCAGCCCCCGATTTGAACTAAAGACCCAGTACTTC. Encoded protein: CASSPRFELKTQYF.

This clonotype was detected ten times or more. The chain recombines TRBV7-9 with TRBJ2-3; a possible D gene is TRBD2 (5 bases). Deletions cut 7 bases from V and 0 bases from J, with 14 bases between. This CDR3 contains 15 residues. CDR1 and CDR2 (germline): SEHNR, FQNEAQ (reference sequence). The CDR3 nucleotides are TGTGCCAGCACGGGGAGTAGCTCTAGCACAGATACGCAGTATTTT. The encoded protein is CASTGSSSSTDTQYF.